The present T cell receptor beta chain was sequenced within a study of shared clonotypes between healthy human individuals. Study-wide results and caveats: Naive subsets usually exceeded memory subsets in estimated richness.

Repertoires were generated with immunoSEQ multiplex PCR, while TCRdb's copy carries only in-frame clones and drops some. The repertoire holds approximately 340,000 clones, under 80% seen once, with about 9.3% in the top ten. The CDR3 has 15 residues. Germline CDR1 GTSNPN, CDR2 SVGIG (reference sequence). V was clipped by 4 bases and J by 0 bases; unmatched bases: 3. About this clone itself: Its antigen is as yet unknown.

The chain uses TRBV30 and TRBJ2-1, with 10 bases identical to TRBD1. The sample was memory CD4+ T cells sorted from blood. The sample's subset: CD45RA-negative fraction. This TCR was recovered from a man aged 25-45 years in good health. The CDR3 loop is CAWKGQGGSYNEQFF. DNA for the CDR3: TGTGCCTGGAAAGGACAGGGGGGCTCCTACAATGAGCAGTTCTTC. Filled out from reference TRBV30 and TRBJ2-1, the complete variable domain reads SQTIHQWPATLVQPVGSPLSLECTVEGTSNPNLYWYRQAAGRGLQLLFYSVGIGQISSEVPQNLSASRPQDRQFILSSKKLLLSDSGFYLCAWKGQGGSYNEQFFGPGTRLTVL.